The 14 T cell receptor beta chains below come from one sample, sequenced in a study of cytomegalovirus exposure and HLA in healthy donors. Researchers ran the PCR with 60 Vbeta and 13 Jbeta primers. Sequenced by immunoSEQ multiplex PCR; TCRdb stores in-frame clones only, minus some. Among some 120,000 clones listed, 80% were seen once. Sequences were obtained from PBMCs. The receptor set was obtained from a man aged 35-49 years in good health and CMV-seronegative.

The chain combines TRBV11-2 with TRBJ2-1; D might be TRBD2 (5 bases). Germline CDR1 SGHAT, CDR2 FQNNGV. The CDR3 has 16 amino acids. V was clipped by 1 base and J by 4 bases, with 14 bases between them. CDR3 nucleotide sequence: TGTGCCAGCAGCTTAGTGCGAGGGTTTGGGTACAATGAGCAGTTCTTC. Residues: CASSLVRGFGYNEQFF.

This chain uses TRBV2 with TRBJ1-1; maybe TRBD1 (6 bases). The ends were cut back, 7 bases at V and 10 bases at J, with 19 bases in the middle. This CDR3 region has 13 residues. Germline CDR1 reads SNHLY; CDR2 reads FYNNEI. The CDR3 region has the DNA TGTGCCAGCATCACAATCCAAGGGGGGGGAGCTTTCTTT. Its translation is CASITIQGGGAFF. Based on the CDR3 plus reference TRBV2 and TRBJ1-1, the full variable domain is EPEVTQTPSHQVTQMGQEVILRCVPISNHLYFYWYRQILGQKVEFLVSFYNNEISEKSEIFDDQFSVERPDGSNFTLKIRSTKLEDSAMYFCASITIQGGGAFFGQGTRLTVV.

The chain uses TRBV29-1 and TRBJ2-1; TRBD2 agrees at 7 bases. The CDR3 has 13 residues. Germline assignment: CDR1 SQVTM and CDR2 ANQGSEA. V was pared by 4 bases and J by 5 bases, with 5 bases of the junction left unmatched. The CDR3 spells CSVGRLADNEQFF. CDR3 bases: TGCAGCGTTGGTAGGCTAGCGGACAATGAGCAGTTCTTC.

The J gene is TRBJ2-1, the V gene TRBV4-1; 12 positions match TRBD2. From germline, CDR1 is MGHRA and CDR2 YSYEKL. The V segment lost 3 bases and the J segment 8 bases; nucleotides outside the gene matches: 14. This CDR3 is built from 18 residues. The CDR3 DNA follows: TGCGCCAGCAGCCAGCGACTAGCGGGAGTAGGGGGCCCCCATGAGCAGTTCTTC. Translating it yields CASSQRLAGVGGPHEQFF.

The chain joins TRBV5-1 to TRBJ1-2; 10 positions agree with TRBD1. V gave up 4 bases and J gave up 2 bases; unmatched junction bases: 2. There are 14 residues in the CDR3. Germline V gene data show CDR1 as SGHRS and CDR2 as YFSETQ. The CDR3 DNA is TGCGCCAGCAGCCCGACAGGGGGCAACTATGGCTACACCTTC. Protein product: CASSPTGGNYGYTF. Looking up the rest from reference TRBV5-1 and TRBJ1-2 gives the full variable domain: KAGVTQTPRYLIKTRGQQVTLSCSPISGHRSVSWYQQTPGQGLQFLFEYFSETQRNKGNFPGRFSGRQFSNSRSEMNVSTLELGDSALYLCASSPTGGNYGYTFGSGTRLTVV.

This clone appeared a few times. The chain combines TRBV5-1 with TRBJ2-7; the match to TRBD2 covers 9 bases. The CDR3 consists of 13 residues. From germline, CDR1 is SGHRS and CDR2 YFSETQ. V lost 1 base and J lost 6; bases outside the gene matches: 2. The CDR3 nucleotides read TGCGCCAGCAGCTTGTTGCGGGAGGGCGAGCAGTACTTC. Translation gives CASSLLREGEQYF. The whole variable domain, filled in from reference TRBV5-1 and TRBJ2-7, reads KAGVTQTPRYLIKTRGQQVTLSCSPISGHRSVSWYQQTPGQGLQFLFEYFSETQRNKGNFPGRFSGRQFSNSRSEMNVSTLELGDSALYLCASSLLREGEQYFGPGTRLTVT.

V gene TRBV28 combines with J gene TRBJ1-5, with 9 bases lining up with TRBD1. Germline CDR1 reads MDHEN; CDR2 reads SYDVKM. The length of the CDR3 is 18 residues. Trimming took 3 bases from V and 1 from J; bases not matched to a gene: 10. The CDR3 DNA follows: TGTGCCAGCAGTTTGGCAAGGACAGGGGTTGGGAGCAATCAGCCCCAGCATTTT. This codes for CASSLARTGVGSNQPQHF.

The chain employs TRBV7-2 and TRBJ1-5; tentatively, D is TRBD1 (6 bases). The V and J ends lost 1 base and 1 base respectively, with 11 bases between them. CDR3 length: 16 residues. Germline V lookup: CDR1 SGHTA, CDR2 FQGNSA. CDR3 in amino acids: CASSLDGQLSNQPQHF. The CDR3 DNA reads as TGTGCCAGCAGCTTAGATGGACAGCTAAGCAATCAGCCCCAGCATTTT.

The chain carries TRBV27 and TRBJ2-7, with D possibly TRBD1 on 6 matching bases. Germline V gene lookup returns CDR1 MNHEY and CDR2 SMNVEV (reference sequence). V shed 4 bases and J shed 1 base, with 11 bases lying between them. The CDR3 consists of 14 residues. This chain's CDR3 is CASSSMTGSYEQYF. The CDR3 DNA follows: TGTGCCAGCAGTTCCATGACAGGTTCCTACGAGCAGTACTTC.

This clone was detected only a few times. The chain recombines TRBV2 with TRBJ1-5, with 8 bases aligning to TRBD1. The CDR3 is 14 residues long. V dropped 7 bases and J dropped 3; count of bases not matched to a gene: 5. CDR1 is SNHLY and CDR2 is FYNNEI in the germline V gene. CDR3 nucleotide sequence: TGTGCCAGCACCTTGACAGGGGACAATCAGCCCCAGCATTTT. Translating it yields CASTLTGDNQPQHF.

This sequence joins TRBV6-5 and TRBJ1-1; TRBD1 aligns across 7 bases. Germline V gene lookup returns CDR1 MNHEY and CDR2 SVGAGI. The CDR3 extends over 16 amino acids. J lost 1 base, V lost 4 bases, and 9 bases had no gene match. The DNA for the CDR3 is TGTGCCAGCAGTTCCGACAGGGAACGCGAGAACACTGAAGCTTTCTTT. This encodes CASSSDRERENTEAFF.

A word on this clone: This sample includes further DNA sequences coding for the same CDR3. Here the CDR3 reads CACQPTANTEAFF. In DNA form, the CDR3 reads TGTGCCTGTCAGCCGACAGCGAACACTGAAGCTTTCTTT. This chain connects TRBV2 to TRBJ1-1; D is perhaps TRBD1 (5 bases). Trimming stripped 11 bases from V and 1 base from J, with 14 bases between. This CDR3 has 13 amino acids. In germline, CDR1 is SNHLY, CDR2 FYNNEI.

The V call is TRBV28, the J call TRBJ2-7; D may be TRBD2 (6 bases). Trimming took 2 bases from V and 0 from J, leaving 20 bases between them. The CDR3 has 18 residues. CDR1 is MDHEN, CDR2 SYDVKM, per germline. The CDR3 coding sequence is TGTGCCAGCAGTTTAATTTCGGGACTTTCCCCCAACTCCTACGAGCAGTACTTC. As protein: CASSLISGLSPNSYEQYF.

V and J are TRBV7-2 and TRBJ2-5; no definite D call. The germline V gene encodes CDR1 SGHTA and CDR2 FQGNSA. V was shortened by 2 bases and J by 5 bases, with 9 bases between the two germline ends. There are 13 residues in the CDR3. Written as DNA, the CDR3 is TGTGCCAGCAGCTTAAGTGCGGTGGAGACCCAGTACTTC. Protein sequence: CASSLSAVETQYF.